The sample holds a few counts of the clone carrying this T cell receptor (beta chain). The antigen is not known. These data are taken from a study of human T cells and chemical hapten exposure. Study-wide background: Small pooled library volume differences chiefly drove per-sample TCR yield variation. General study findings and limits: TCRs at high frequency, those above 1 in 1000, did not change with DPC sensitization. Given that the donors had alopecia, their immune response may differ from that seen in healthy people.

Noted time point: pre-sensitization, week 0. Documented treatment: therapeutic diphenylcyclopropenone sensitization with weekly scalp DPC. The library attached unique molecular identifiers to individual cDNA molecules. TCRdb called the RACE reads again in MiXCR, with one record for every CDR3 protein. The data hold about 90,000 distinct CDR3 sequences, with 8.5% observed a single time. With 0 bases removed from V and 9 bases from J, the gap between germline ends came to 13 bases. Germline assignment: CDR1 SGHRS and CDR2 YFSETQ. CDR3 size: 15 residues. The specimen was whole blood, collected in connection with sensitization to the hapten diphenylcyclopropenone (DPC). This sequence was found in a man aged 40-55 years with alopecia areata. Some clones in this sample may be carry-over from other donors' samples. The gene calls are TRBV5-1 and TRBJ1-6; D is unclear. The CDR3 sequence is CASSLDGFSGSPLHF. CDR3 in DNA: TGCGCCAGCAGCTTGGACGGATTTAGTGGTTCACCCCTCCACTTT.